This T cell receptor (beta chain) came from a study of shared clonotypes between healthy human individuals. Germline CDR1 SQVTM, CDR2 ANQGSEA. Deletions cut 0 bases from V and 6 bases from J, with 17 bases between. This CDR3 has 16 amino acids. The naive CD8 fraction comprised CD45RO-negative cells positively selected for CCR7 and excluded terminally differentiated effector memory CD45RA+ cells. The study drew all its donors from Caucasian adults living in Nashville, Tennessee. Profiled with immunoSEQ multiplex PCR; TCRdb holds only in-frame clones, not every one. The sample carries just over 2,000,000 clones, about 95% recorded once.

Sequences were obtained from naive CD8+ T cells sorted from blood. The source is a man younger than 35 in good health. The chain recombines TRBV29-1 with TRBJ2-2, with D perhaps being TRBD1 or TRBD2 (5 bases each). The CDR3 loop reads CSVEDQERGIAGELFF. The CDR3 DNA reads TGCAGCGTTGAAGATCAGGAGAGGGGAATCGCCGGGGAGCTGTTTTTT.